The 21 T cell receptor beta chains presented below share a single source sample, sequenced in a study of CDR3 diversity in severe acne. Each CDR3 protein gets one entry after TCRdb re-called the PCR reads with MiXCR. The sample lists under 100,000 distinct CDR3 sequences, around half occurring once. The material sequenced was blood. These receptors were taken from a male donor in good health, serving as a control.

This clonotype was seen ten or more times. The CDR3 spells CASSLSGRPSTEGQYF. CDR3 in DNA: TGTGCCAGCAGCCTCTCGGGACGACCTTCCACAGAGGGGCAGTATTTT. The chain combines TRBV3-1 with TRBJ2-3, with D possibly called TRBD1 or TRBD2 (5 bases each). V was shortened by 4 bases and J by 11 bases, with 25 bases between the two germline ends. The germline CDR1 and CDR2 sequences are LGHDT and YNNKEL (reference sequence). This CDR3 is 16 amino acids long.

The table lists this clonotype with a few counts. The chain links TRBV10-1 to TRBJ2-2; the D gene is possibly TRBD1 (6 bases). V was clipped by 6 bases and J by 7 bases, with 18 bases between them. The V gene's germline CDR1 is WNHNN and CDR2 SYGVQD (reference sequence). The CDR3 is 15 amino acids. CDR3 DNA sequence: TGCGCCAGCAGGGAAACCCAGGGGTCAGTCGGGGAGCTGTTTTTT. It specifies CASRETQGSVGELFF.

J is TRBJ1-1 and V is TRBV5-1, with D unclear. Germline V gene lookup returns CDR1 SGHRS and CDR2 YFSETQ. The length of the CDR3 is 14 residues. Deletions cut 0 bases from V and 4 bases from J, with 10 bases between. CDR3 residues: CASSLGSTGTEAFF. The CDR3 DNA sequence: TGCGCCAGCAGCTTGGGTTCCACGGGCACTGAAGCTTTCTTT.

This clonotype has ten or more counts. This chain uses TRBV18 with TRBJ2-7, with D possibly being TRBD2 (5 bases). V lost 3 bases and J lost 4, with 16 bases in between. CDR1 and CDR2 from the germline V gene are KGHSH and LQKENI. The CDR3 loop spans 15 amino acids. The CDR3 coding sequence is TGTGCCAGCTCACCGCCGGACTCCACCACGTACGAGCAGTACTTC. Translation gives CASSPPDSTTYEQYF.

The V and J genes are TRBV28 and TRBJ2-5; D perhaps matches TRBD2 (6 bases). The V gene lost 3 bases and the J gene lost 5 bases, with 16 bases spanning the gap. The CDR3 loop spans 15 amino acids. The germline V gene has CDR1 MDHEN and CDR2 SYDVKM. DNA of the CDR3: TGTGCCAGCAGTTTGAAGACGGCGGCGGGGGAGACCCAGTACTTC. Amino acids: CASSLKTAAGETQYF. The full variable domain, with the rest looked up from reference TRBV28 and TRBJ2-5, is DVKVTQSSRYLVKRTGEKVFLECVQDMDHENMFWYRQDPGLGLRLIYFSYDVKMKEKGDIPEGYSVSREKKERFSLILESASTNQTSMYLCASSLKTAAGETQYFGPGTRLLVL.

This chain links TRBV7-9 with TRBJ1-6, with D possibly being TRBD1 (5 bases). CDR1 SEHNR and CDR2 FQNEAQ come from the germline V gene (reference sequence). This CDR3 has 14 amino acids. Trimming removed 6 bases at V and 7 bases at J, with 13 bases between. DNA of the CDR3: TGTGCCAGCAGAACCGGGACGGAGAATTCACCCCTCCACTTT. This translates into CASRTGTENSPLHF.

V usage is TRBV9 and J usage is TRBJ2-1, with 10 positions matching TRBD2. Germline V gene lookup returns CDR1 SGDLS and CDR2 YYNGEE. V lost 4 bases and J lost 6; bases outside the gene matches: 7. This CDR3 has 15 amino acids. This chain's CDR3 is CASSPRSGRGNEQFF. The CDR3 DNA follows: TGTGCCAGCAGCCCAAGAAGCGGGAGGGGCAATGAGCAGTTCTTC.

V gene TRBV6-5 combines with J gene TRBJ2-7; D is unresolved. With 6 bases removed from V and 2 bases from J, the gap between germline ends came to 14 bases. This CDR3 has 14 amino acids. Germline CDR1 reads MNHEY; CDR2 reads SVGAGI. CDR3 in DNA: TGTGCCAGCAGCCAACAACACGGGCCCTACGAGCAGTACTTC. Its protein is CASSQQHGPYEQYF.

The V gene is TRBV20-1, the J gene TRBJ1-1, with D tentatively TRBD1 (6 bases). Trimming removed 0 bases at V and 1 base at J, with 9 bases between. CDR3 length: 14 amino acids. The germline V gene has CDR1 DFQATT and CDR2 SNEGSKA (reference sequence). CDR3 DNA: TGCAGTGCTAGAGACCCGACAGGGAACACTGAAGCTTTCTTT. It yields the protein CSARDPTGNTEAFF.

The chain employs TRBV10-3 and TRBJ1-2; D is ambiguous. CDR1 is ENHRY, CDR2 SYGVKD, per germline. The germline V and J ends were trimmed by 0 bases and 8 bases, with 13 bases remaining between them. This CDR3 is 14 amino acids long. In DNA form, the CDR3 reads TGTGCCATCAGTGAGTCCCCCGGGGATGGCGGCTACACCTTC. Translation gives CAISESPGDGGYTF.

This clonotype was seen ten or more times. This rearrangement joins TRBV9 to TRBJ1-1, with TRBD1 matching 11 bases. This CDR3 region has 16 residues. Germline V gene lookup returns CDR1 SGDLS and CDR2 YYNGEE. V lost 1 base to trimming and J lost 6 bases; unmatched junction nucleotides: 8. The CDR3 DNA sequence: TGTGCCAGCAGCGTACTTAGGACAGGGGGCGAAGCTGAAGCTTTCTTT. Translating it yields CASSVLRTGGEAEAFF.

In its sample, this clonotype was seen many times. The genes are TRBV13 and TRBJ2-7, with a weak D call TRBD2 (5 bases). V lost 4 bases and J lost 4, with 20 bases in between. The CDR3 is 16 amino acids. The germline CDR1 and CDR2 sequences are PRHDT and FYEKMQ (reference sequence). This CDR3 reads CASSSKADGLLYEQYF. The CDR3 DNA is TGTGCCAGCAGCTCAAAAGCGGACGGACTTTTGTACGAGCAGTACTTC.

The chain carries TRBV2 and TRBJ1-5; D unclear. The CDR3 length is 15 residues. Germline V gives CDR1 SNHLY, CDR2 FYNNEI. V lost 6 bases, J lost 2 bases, and 14 bases lay in between. The CDR3 loop reads CASSPTRLGNQPQHF. For the CDR3, the DNA is TGTGCCAGCAGCCCCACCAGGCTGGGCAATCAGCCCCAGCATTTT.

This clonotype is a singleton in its sample. The J gene is TRBJ1-2, the V gene TRBV20-1, with a weak D call TRBD1 (6 bases). The V gene's germline CDR1 is DFQATT and CDR2 SNEGSKA (reference sequence). Trimming stripped 4 bases from V and 9 bases from J, with 18 bases between. The CDR3 has 13 amino acids. This CDR3 is CSAKDSAKRSYTF. CDR3 nucleotide sequence: TGCAGTGCTAAGGACAGTGCCAAGAGGAGCTACACCTTC.

This clonotype appeared many times. This chain links TRBV28 with TRBJ2-1; 10 positions match TRBD1. CDR1 MDHEN and CDR2 SYDVKM come from the germline V gene. The CDR3 spans 15 residues. Losses at the gene ends were 10 bases for V and 2 bases for J; bases not matched to a gene: 8. CDR3: CAIVGQGSTYNEQFF. CDR3 sequence (DNA): TGTGCCATCGTGGGACAGGGGTCAACCTACAATGAGCAGTTCTTC.

The chain has TRBV5-8 and TRBJ1-2; D is unresolved. The V and J ends lost 1 base and 4 bases respectively, with 11 bases between them. The CDR3 totals 14 residues. Germline values: CDR1 SGHTS, CDR2 YDEGEE. As DNA, the CDR3 is TGTGCCAGCAGCTTGAGTGGCAGCCCCTATGGCTACACCTTC. Translation gives CASSLSGSPYGYTF.

This clonotype came up a few times. V is TRBV29-1 and J is TRBJ2-7, with 9 positions matching TRBD1. The CDR3 runs 15 residues. Germline V gene data show CDR1 as SQVTM and CDR2 as ANQGSEA. V lost 3 bases to trimming and J lost 5 bases; unmatched junction nucleotides: 11. Written as DNA, the CDR3 is TGCAGCGTTGAGAGAGCCGGGACAGGGAGAAACGAGCAGTACTTC. Protein product: CSVERAGTGRNEQYF.

V is TRBV7-9 and J is TRBJ2-7, with 7 bases fitting TRBD2. With V trimmed by 0 bases and J by 1 base, 18 bases remained unmatched. Looked up from germline, CDR1 is SEHNR and CDR2 is FQNEAQ (reference sequence). This CDR3 contains 20 residues. CDR3 sequence reads: CASSLALAPFIGTTSYEQYF. The CDR3 bases are TGTGCCAGCAGCTTAGCGTTAGCCCCCTTTATCGGGACTACTTCCTACGAGCAGTACTTC.

This sequence joins TRBV6-2 or TRBV6-3 and TRBJ1-2; D unresolved. The CDR3 loop spans 15 amino acids. From germline, CDR1 is MNHEY and CDR2 SVGEGT. Between the trimmed V and J ends, which lost 6 bases and 5 bases, there was a span of 19 bases. Here the CDR3 DNA reads TGTGCCAGCAGCCCTTCGGCGGGCCGGAGGTATGGCTACACCTTC. Protein: CASSPSAGRRYGYTF.

The chain employs TRBV20-1 and TRBJ2-7; D uncertain. The CDR3 is 10 residues long. V gave up 5 bases and J gave up 6 bases, with 8 bases separating them. Per germline, CDR1 DFQATT and CDR2 SNEGSKA (reference sequence). CDR3 loop: CSALLGEQYF. In nucleotides, the CDR3 is TGCAGTGCTCTATTAGGCGAGCAGTACTTC.

For this clonotype: This could be a read error, since a much larger clone is one nucleotide away. This chain uses TRBV7-9 with TRBJ2-7; no firm D call. Germline V CDR1 and CDR2: SEHNR, FQNEAQ (reference sequence). The CDR3 length is 10 residues. Trimming left V 8 bases short and J 7 bases short, with 9 bases between. CDR3 coding DNA: TGTGCCAGCGCCGTCCGGGAGCAGTACTTC. Translating gives CASAVREQYF.